The 18 T cell receptor beta chains reported below all come from one sample, sequenced in a study of control samples from healthy donors and cancer patients. Only in-frame clones appear in the TCRdb table, and some are missing; sequencing was by immunoSEQ multiplex PCR. The sample consists of 60,000 to 95,000 clones, roughly 90% of them appearing once. The sequencing input was PBMCs. The receptors here all came from a woman between 50 and 59 years old with colorectal cancer.

The sample holds a few counts of this clone. This sequence joins TRBV27 and TRBJ1-2; the D is unclear. The germline V gene encodes CDR1 MNHEY and CDR2 SMNVEV (reference sequence). CDR3 length equals 13 residues. Trimming stripped 3 bases from V and 1 base from J, with 6 bases between. CDR3 region: CASSFTINYGYTF. The CDR3 bases are TGTGCCAGCAGTTTTACGATTAACTATGGCTACACCTTC.

V gene TRBV5-1 combines with J gene TRBJ2-1; a possible D gene is TRBD1 (5 bases). The CDR3 spans 14 residues. The V gene lost 0 bases and the J gene lost 9 bases, with 13 bases spanning the gap. The V gene's germline CDR1 is SGHRS and CDR2 YFSETQ. CDR3 sequence reads: CASSLGSWGGEQFF. CDR3 coding DNA: TGCGCCAGCAGCTTGGGGTCCTGGGGCGGTGAGCAGTTCTTC.

This chain uses TRBV5-6 with TRBJ2-1, with 7 bases fitting TRBD2. The V gene end was trimmed by 4 bases and the J gene end by 9 bases; junction bases not matched to a gene: 10. The CDR3 extends over 14 amino acids. Germline-derived CDR1 and CDR2 are SGHDT and YYEEEE. Here the CDR3 DNA reads TGTGCCAGCAGCCTAATGACTAGCAGCCCTGAGCAGTTCTTC. It encodes CASSLMTSSPEQFF.

This chain connects TRBV19 to TRBJ2-5; 8 positions match TRBD1. The CDR3 length is 16 residues. Germline CDR1 reads LNHDA; CDR2 reads SQIVND (reference sequence). J was trimmed by 2 bases and V by 3 bases; bases with no gene match: 8. The CDR3 sequence is CASSMKDRGNQETQYF. The CDR3 nucleotides are TGTGCCAGTAGTATGAAAGACAGGGGTAATCAAGAGACCCAGTACTTC. Drawing the rest from reference TRBV19 and TRBJ2-5, the complete variable domain is DGGITQSPKYLFRKEGQNVTLSCEQNLNHDAMYWYRQDPGQGLRLIYYSQIVNDFQKGDIAEGYSVSREKKESFPLTVTSAQKNPTAFYLCASSMKDRGNQETQYFGPGTRLLVL.

This chain links TRBV6-5 with TRBJ2-3; D may correspond to TRBD1 or TRBD2 (6 bases each). From germline, CDR1 is MNHEY and CDR2 SVGAGI. V dropped 0 bases and J dropped 1 base, with 11 bases sitting between them. The CDR3 is 16 residues long. The CDR3 DNA follows: TGTGCCAGCAGTTACTCGACCGGGGGCGGCACAGATACGCAGTATTTT. Protein: CASSYSTGGGTDTQYF.

V usage is TRBV6-5 and J usage is TRBJ1-2, with 8 bases lining up with TRBD1. The CDR3 runs to 13 residues. The V and J ends lost 6 bases and 7 bases, in that order; junction bases with no gene match: 7. The germline V gene has CDR1 MNHEY and CDR2 SVGAGI. The DNA of the CDR3 is TGTGCCAGCAGCCTCGGACAGGGTGGTGGCTACACCTTC. It translates to CASSLGQGGGYTF.

The chain recombines TRBV3-1 (or the pseudogene TRBV3-2) with TRBJ1-2; TRBD1 aligns across 7 bases. Per germline, CDR1 LGHDT and CDR2 YNNKEL (reference sequence). J gave up 6 bases and V 6 bases, and 10 bases lay outside the gene matches. This CDR3 has 14 residues. CDR3 sequence reads: CASRPGGDENGYTF. In nucleotides, the CDR3 is TGTGCCAGCAGACCAGGGGGGGACGAGAATGGCTACACCTTC.

This clone was seen more than once but under ten times. The V call is TRBV7-9, the J call TRBJ2-7; 8 nucleotides align to TRBD1. CDR1 and CDR2 from the germline V gene are SEHNR and FQNEAQ (reference sequence). There are 15 residues in the CDR3. V shed 4 bases, J shed 2 bases, and the junction held 7 bases outside the gene matches. The CDR3 bases are TGTGCCAGCAGCTCTTGGACAGGGAACCCCTACGAGCAGTACGTC. Its translation: CASSSWTGNPYEQYV.

The chain is built from TRBV2 and TRBJ2-1; D is perhaps TRBD1 (6 bases). The CDR3 contains 16 residues. The germline V and J ends were trimmed by 7 bases and 4 bases, with 20 bases remaining between them. Germline V gene lookup returns CDR1 SNHLY and CDR2 FYNNEI. CDR3 sequence (DNA): TGTGCCAGCATTGGCCCCCAGAGACAGGAGTACAATGAGCAGTTCTTC. It encodes CASIGPQRQEYNEQFF.

The V and J genes are TRBV5-1 and TRBJ1-1; D not certain. Per the germline V gene, CDR1 is SGHRS and CDR2 is YFSETQ. This CDR3 is built from 14 residues. Trimming shortened V by 4 bases and J by 0 bases, and 10 bases separated the two germline ends. CDR3: CASSLPSLNTEAFF. In DNA form, the CDR3 reads TGCGCCAGCAGCCTCCCCAGTCTGAACACTGAAGCTTTCTTT.

This chain joins TRBV12-5 and TRBJ1-3, with D hard to call. This CDR3 spans 14 amino acids. Trimming stripped 1 base from V and 4 bases from J, with 8 bases between. The germline V gene has CDR1 LGHNT and CDR2 FRNRAP. The CDR3 loop reads CASGLGGKGNTIYF. DNA for the CDR3: TGTGCTAGTGGTTTGGGAGGGAAAGGAAACACCATATATTTT.

The rearrangement uses TRBV14 and TRBJ2-1; D unresolved. The CDR3 contains 12 residues. From germline, CDR1 is SGHDN and CDR2 FVKESK. V lost 2 bases and J 3 bases, leaving 2 bases between the germline ends. The DNA of the CDR3 is TGTGCCAGCAGCCAAAGCTACAATGAGCAGTTCTTC. Protein sequence: CASSQSYNEQFF.

CDR3 region: CASSEGGTEQYV. The CDR3 coding sequence is TGTGCCAGCAGTGAAGGGGGCACAGAGCAGTACGTC. The V and J genes are TRBV2 and TRBJ2-7, with D tentatively TRBD1 (5 bases). This CDR3 is 12 amino acids long. V dropped 1 base and J dropped 7 bases, with 8 bases sitting between them. The germline V gene has CDR1 SNHLY and CDR2 FYNNEI.

The chain is built from TRBV18 and TRBJ2-5; D is perhaps TRBD2 (5 bases). V shed 3 bases and J shed 5 bases, with 22 bases lying between them. CDR1 and CDR2 (germline): KGHSH, LQKENI. CDR3 size: 17 residues. CDR3 protein: CASSPISGRASGETQYF. The CDR3 nucleotides are TGTGCCAGCTCACCCATCTCTGGGCGGGCCTCCGGGGAGACCCAGTACTTC.

The chain joins TRBV19 to TRBJ2-6; D not resolved. The CDR3 totals 15 residues. Deletions cut 1 base from V and 0 bases from J, with 4 bases between. Germline loops: CDR1 LNHDA, CDR2 SQIVND (reference sequence). This CDR3 is CASSIGGSGANVLTF. DNA for the CDR3: TGTGCCAGTAGTATAGGGGGCTCTGGGGCCAACGTCCTGACTTTC.

This chain uses TRBV29-1 with TRBJ2-3; 9 bases are shared with TRBD1. CDR3 length: 15 residues. V shed 4 bases, J shed 3 bases, and the junction held 8 bases outside the gene matches. CDR1 SQVTM and CDR2 ANQGSEA come from the germline V gene. CDR3 in amino acids: CSVASGTGMTDTQYF. DNA of the CDR3: TGCAGCGTTGCCTCCGGGACAGGGATGACAGATACGCAGTATTTT.

The chain has TRBV6-2 or TRBV6-3 and TRBJ2-7; no firm D call. V lost 0 bases, J lost 3 bases, and 6 bases lay in between. CDR1 is MNHEY and CDR2 is SVGEGT in the germline V gene. This CDR3 contains 13 residues. CDR3 DNA sequence: TGTGCCAGCAGTTACTCGAAGTACTACGAGCAGTACGTC. Translated, it gives CASSYSKYYEQYV.

The genes are TRBV7-8 and TRBJ2-2, with 15 bases aligning to TRBD2. V lost 5 bases and J lost 1; bases outside the gene matches: 8. From germline, CDR1 is SGHVS and CDR2 FQNEAQ. There are 19 residues in the CDR3. The DNA of the CDR3 is TGTGCCAGCAGCAAGGGACTAGCGGGGGGCTTTGAGAACACCGGGGAGCTGTTTTTT. Translating it yields CASSKGLAGGFENTGELFF. The full variable domain, with the rest looked up from reference TRBV7-8 and TRBJ2-2, is GAGVSQSPRYKVAKRGQDVALRCDPISGHVSLFWYQQALGQGPEFLTYFQNEAQLDKSGLPSDRFFAERPEGSVSTLKIQRTQQEDSAVYLCASSKGLAGGFENTGELFFGEGSRLTVL.